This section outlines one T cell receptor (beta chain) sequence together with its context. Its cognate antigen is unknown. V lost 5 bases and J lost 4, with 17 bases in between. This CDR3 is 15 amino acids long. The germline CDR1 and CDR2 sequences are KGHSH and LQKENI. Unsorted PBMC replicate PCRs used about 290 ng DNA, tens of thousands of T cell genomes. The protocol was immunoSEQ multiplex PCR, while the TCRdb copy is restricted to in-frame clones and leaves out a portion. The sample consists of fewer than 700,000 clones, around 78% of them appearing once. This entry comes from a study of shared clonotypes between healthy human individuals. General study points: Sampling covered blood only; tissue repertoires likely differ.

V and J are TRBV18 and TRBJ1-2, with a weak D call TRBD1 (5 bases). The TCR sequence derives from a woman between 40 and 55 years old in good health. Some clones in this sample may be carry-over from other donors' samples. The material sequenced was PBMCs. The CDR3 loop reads CASSLTEGQVYGYTF. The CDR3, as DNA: TGTGCCAGCTCATTAACGGAGGGGCAGGTCTATGGCTACACCTTC.